What follows are 12 T cell receptor beta chains derived from one specimen sequenced in a study of CD8 T cells in Susac syndrome (dated by TCRdb to between 2019 and 2020). The library was generated by the immunoSEQ multiplex PCR assay. RNA was extracted with the RNeasy kit and roughly 0.5 to 1 ug was reverse transcribed using random hexamers. Using fastp trimming at Q25 and MiXCR clonotype assembly, TCRdb reanalyzed the public sequencing data and kept in-frame beta chains. Each record represents a unique CDR3 protein, reported with the most common genes and DNA among its rows. Across this sample there are 100,000 to 150,000 distinct CDR3 sequences, with 85% to 95% seen only once. The ten most abundant clones make up roughly 0.33% of the sample. The sample consisted of CD8+ T cells from PBMCs. The receptors shown here come from a human donor with multiple sclerosis.

The chain links TRBV25-1 to TRBJ2-2; 10 positions agree with TRBD2. The V and J ends lost 6 bases and 8 bases, in that order; junction bases with no gene match: 24. The CDR3 has 20 amino acids. CDR1 and CDR2 from the germline V gene are MGHDK and SYGVNS. The CDR3 DNA follows: TGTGCCAGCAGATCGCAGCCAGCTCCGGGACTAGCGTCCCCGGAAGGGGAGCTGTTTTTT. It specifies CASRSQPAPGLASPEGELFF.

The chain uses TRBV9 and TRBJ2-3; the D is unclear. Between the trimmed V and J ends, which lost 2 bases and 4 bases, there was a span of 11 bases. In germline, CDR1 is SGDLS, CDR2 YYNGEE. The CDR3 contains 14 residues. The CDR3 DNA is TGTGCCAGCAGCGTCTCCGGATGGGCAGATACGCAGTATTTT. Translated: CASSVSGWADTQYF.

In this sample, this clonotype turned up once. The rearrangement links TRBV28 to TRBJ1-1; D is perhaps TRBD1 (6 bases). V was trimmed by 6 bases and J by 7 bases, leaving 9 bases between them. The germline V gene encodes CDR1 MDHEN and CDR2 SYDVKM. This CDR3 has 11 amino acids. The CDR3, as DNA: TGTGCCAGCAGCTTGGACAGTGAAGCTTTCTTT. Protein sequence: CASSLDSEAFF.

This chain joins TRBV24-1 and TRBJ1-5, with a weak D call TRBD1 (5 bases). Germline assignment: CDR1 KGHDR and CDR2 SFDVKD. The CDR3 spans 12 residues. Trimming pared 6 bases from V and 8 bases from J, leaving 10 bases between. The CDR3 loop is CATSQGEEPQHF. As DNA, the CDR3 is TGTGCCACCAGTCAGGGCGAGGAGCCCCAGCATTTT.

The V gene is TRBV20-1, the J gene TRBJ2-3; D perhaps matches TRBD1 (6 bases). V shed 2 bases and J shed 1 base, with 13 bases lying between them. Germline CDR1 DFQATT, CDR2 SNEGSKA (reference sequence). The CDR3 has 15 residues. CDR3 in amino acids: CSARNGQSGTDTQYF. The CDR3 DNA reads as TGCAGTGCTAGAAATGGACAGTCAGGCACAGATACGCAGTATTTT.

The chain carries TRBV20-1 and TRBJ2-4, with 7 nucleotides matching TRBD2. J was trimmed by 0 bases and V by 3 bases; bases with no gene match: 2. This CDR3 has 14 residues. In germline, CDR1 is DFQATT, CDR2 SNEGSKA (reference sequence). The CDR3 nucleotides read TGCAGTGCTAGTACTAGCGAAGCCAAAAACATTCAGTACTTC. Its translation is CSASTSEAKNIQYF.

The chain joins TRBV11-2 to TRBJ2-2; 8 positions agree with TRBD1. Germline CDR1 is SGHAT and CDR2 is FQNNGV. V was clipped by 3 bases and J by 0 bases; unmatched bases: 6. The CDR3 contains 17 residues. CDR3 sequence reads: CASSFPKDRANTGELFF. The CDR3 DNA sequence: TGTGCCAGCAGCTTCCCCAAGGACAGGGCGAACACCGGGGAGCTGTTTTTT.

V is TRBV27 and J is TRBJ2-6; D not resolved. The V end lost 3 bases, the J end lost 0 bases, and 9 bases lay between the germline ends. CDR3 length: 16 residues. From germline, CDR1 is MNHEY and CDR2 SMNVEV (reference sequence). CDR3 region: CASSLRGRSGANVLTF. The CDR3 DNA follows: TGTGCCAGCAGTTTGAGAGGACGCTCTGGGGCCAACGTCCTGACTTTC.

The V and J genes are TRBV7-9 and TRBJ2-7, with D perhaps matching TRBD1 or TRBD2 (5 bases each). Trimming removed 1 base from V and 2 bases from J, with 12 bases in between. Germline CDR1 is SEHNR and CDR2 is FQNEAQ (reference sequence). The CDR3 runs 15 residues. The CDR3 nucleotides are TGTGCCAGCAGCTTAGGAGGGGATGAGCCCTACGAGCAGTACTTC. Its translation: CASSLGGDEPYEQYF.

The genes are TRBV12-3 or TRBV12-4 and TRBJ1-2; D gene ambiguous. Trimming removed 6 bases from V and 4 bases from J, with 18 bases in between. The length of the CDR3 is 15 residues. CDR3 bases: TGTGCCAGCAGGGCGACTAAGTCCCCTGGCTATGGCTACACCTTC. Its translation is CASRATKSPGYGYTF.

The V gene is TRBV12-3 or TRBV12-4, the J gene TRBJ2-2; D is unresolved. The CDR3 extends over 15 amino acids. Trimming left V 4 bases short and J 2 bases short, with 11 bases between. The CDR3 here is CASSWILPNTGELFF. DNA of the CDR3: TGTGCCAGCAGTTGGATCCTCCCTAACACCGGGGAGCTGTTTTTT.

The V gene is TRBV9, the J gene TRBJ2-1; no firm D call. The ends were cut back, 4 bases at V and 8 bases at J, with 13 bases in the middle. The length of the CDR3 is 13 residues. Germline loops: CDR1 SGDLS, CDR2 YYNGEE. This CDR3 reads CASSPRSIDEQFF. In DNA form, the CDR3 reads TGTGCCAGCAGCCCCCGAAGTATAGATGAGCAGTTCTTC.